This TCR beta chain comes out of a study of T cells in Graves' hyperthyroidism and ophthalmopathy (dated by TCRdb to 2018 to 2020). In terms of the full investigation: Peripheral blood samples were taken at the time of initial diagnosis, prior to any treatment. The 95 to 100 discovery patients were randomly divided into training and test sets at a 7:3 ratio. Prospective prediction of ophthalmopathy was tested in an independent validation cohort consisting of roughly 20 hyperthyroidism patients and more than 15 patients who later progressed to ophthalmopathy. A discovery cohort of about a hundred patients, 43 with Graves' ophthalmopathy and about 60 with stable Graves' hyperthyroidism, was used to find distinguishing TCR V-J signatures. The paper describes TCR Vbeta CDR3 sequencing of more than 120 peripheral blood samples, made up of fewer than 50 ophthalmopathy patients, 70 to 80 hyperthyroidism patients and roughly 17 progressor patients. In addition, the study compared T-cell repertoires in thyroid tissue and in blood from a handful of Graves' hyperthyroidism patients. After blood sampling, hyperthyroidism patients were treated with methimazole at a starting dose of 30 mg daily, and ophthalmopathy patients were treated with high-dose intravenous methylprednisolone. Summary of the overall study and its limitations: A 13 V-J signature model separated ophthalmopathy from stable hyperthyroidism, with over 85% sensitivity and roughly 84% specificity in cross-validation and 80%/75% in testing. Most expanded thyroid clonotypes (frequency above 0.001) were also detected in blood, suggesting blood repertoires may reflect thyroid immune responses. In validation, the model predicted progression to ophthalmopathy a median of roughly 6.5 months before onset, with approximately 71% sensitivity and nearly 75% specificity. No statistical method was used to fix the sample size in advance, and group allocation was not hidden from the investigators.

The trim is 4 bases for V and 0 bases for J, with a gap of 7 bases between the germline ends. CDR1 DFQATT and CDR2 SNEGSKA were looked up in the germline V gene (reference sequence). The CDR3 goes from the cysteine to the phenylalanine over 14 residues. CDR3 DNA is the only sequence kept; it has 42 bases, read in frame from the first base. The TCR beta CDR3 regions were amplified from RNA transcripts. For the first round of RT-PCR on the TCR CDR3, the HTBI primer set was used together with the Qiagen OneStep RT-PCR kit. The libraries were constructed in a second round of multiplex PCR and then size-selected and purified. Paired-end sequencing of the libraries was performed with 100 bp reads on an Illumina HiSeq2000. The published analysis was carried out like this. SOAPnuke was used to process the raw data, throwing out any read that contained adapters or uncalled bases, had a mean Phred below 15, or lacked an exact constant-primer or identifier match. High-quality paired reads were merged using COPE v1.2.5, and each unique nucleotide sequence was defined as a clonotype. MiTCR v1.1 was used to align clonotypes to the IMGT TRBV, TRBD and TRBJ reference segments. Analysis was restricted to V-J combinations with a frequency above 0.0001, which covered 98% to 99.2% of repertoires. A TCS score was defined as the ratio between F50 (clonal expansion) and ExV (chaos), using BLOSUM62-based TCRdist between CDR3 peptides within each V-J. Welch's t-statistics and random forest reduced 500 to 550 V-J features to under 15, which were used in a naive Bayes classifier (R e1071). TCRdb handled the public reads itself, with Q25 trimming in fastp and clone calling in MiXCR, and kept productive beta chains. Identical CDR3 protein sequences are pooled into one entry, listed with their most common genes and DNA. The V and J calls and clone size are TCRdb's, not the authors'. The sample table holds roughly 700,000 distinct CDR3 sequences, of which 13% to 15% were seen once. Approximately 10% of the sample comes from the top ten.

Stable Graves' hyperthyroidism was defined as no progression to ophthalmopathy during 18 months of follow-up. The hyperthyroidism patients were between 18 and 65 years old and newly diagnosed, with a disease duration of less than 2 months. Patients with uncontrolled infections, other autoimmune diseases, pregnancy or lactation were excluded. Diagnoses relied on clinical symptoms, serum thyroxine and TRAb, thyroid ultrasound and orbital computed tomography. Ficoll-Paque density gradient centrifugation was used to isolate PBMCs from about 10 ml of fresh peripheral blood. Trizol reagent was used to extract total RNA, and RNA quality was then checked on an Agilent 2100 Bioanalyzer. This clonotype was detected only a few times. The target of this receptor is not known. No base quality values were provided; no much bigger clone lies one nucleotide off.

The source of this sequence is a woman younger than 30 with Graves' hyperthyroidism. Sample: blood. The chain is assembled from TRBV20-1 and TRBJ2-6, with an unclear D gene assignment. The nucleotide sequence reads TGCAGTGCTATAGACAACTCTGGGGCCAACGTCCTGACTTTC. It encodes CSAIDNSGANVLTF.